This T cell receptor (beta chain) derives from a study of beta chain features in type 1 diabetes listed by TCRdb under 2018. In terms of the full investigation: Mean age, gender distribution, total cell number and subset yield were not different between patients and healthy donors. A total of roughly 98,000,000 sorted cells were examined across all samples, and RNA yield correlated strongly with the number of cells per subset. In the study, TCRB repertoires of sorted circulating CD4+ T cell subsets from recently diagnosed type 1 diabetes patients were compared with those of matched healthy donors. Regulatory and stem cell-like memory subsets were isolated from only 8 patients and 8 healthy donors, whereas naive and central memory subsets came from all 28 donors.

Each donor gave one peripheral blood draw, about 110 mL on average, collected into heparinised tubes. Naive, central memory, regulatory and stem cell-like memory CD4+ T cells were sorted on a BD FACSAria II using a panel including CD45RO, CCR7, CD25, CD127, CD95 and CD27. Every sorted population had a purity above 95%. Right away, PBMCs were isolated by Lymphoprep density gradient centrifugation and were stained directly, with no culture step. So that batch effects would be minimized, each experiment stained and sorted samples in pairs, pairing one healthy donor with one patient. All of the isolated RNA was reverse transcribed with the High Capacity cDNA Reverse Transcription Kit, so expressed TCRB transcripts were sequenced. Naive, central memory and regulatory T cell samples underwent deep immunoSEQ sequencing, averaging about 3.3 million total reads per sample. Sorted cells were lysed in RLT buffer and RNA was extracted with DNase-treated RNeasy Micro or Mini kits, depending on cell number. To prevent cross-contamination, each cell subset was processed individually, whereas patient and healthy donor samples were processed jointly. Using the immunoSEQ multiplex PCR, TCRB sequences were amplified from cDNA into 87-bp fragments spanning the CDR3 region. Sequencing of the amplicons was done on the Illumina HiSeq platform. The original methods were these. Synthetic template baselines were used to correct PCR bias computationally, reads within Hamming distance 2 were collapsed, and singletons that could not be merged were discarded. Reads were aligned against IMGT so that V, D and J genes, CDR3 length and insertions or deletions at six rearrangement sites could be assigned. Within each subset, clonotype counts were normalized to sorted cell number, and only after that were true diversity and Gini coefficients computed with the tcR R package. The overlap coefficient, calculated on TCRB nucleotide sequences, was used to measure repertoire sharing. Out-of-frame TCRB sequences from naive cells were analyzed to stand in for the pre-selection repertoire. Drawn from immuneACCESS, this table holds only the in-frame rearrangements with V and J called that TCRdb kept. Clones are partly lost; checked studies trace under half to an unresolved V gene and leave the rest unexplained. Clone size and V and J calls were adopted from that table, with D and trimming inferred from the DNA. For this sample there are under 450,000 clones; about 14% appear just once. The ten largest clones represent more than 0.015% of the sample.

Reading the germline V gene gives CDR1 SQVTM and CDR2 ANQGSEA. The CDR3 holds 13 amino acids from the cysteine to the phenylalanine. Only the CDR3 DNA stays, 39 bases, in frame from base 1. At the junction V is shortened by 4 bases and J by 6 bases, with 13 bases in between. This clone has more than one count but fewer than ten. No antigen is known for it. No per-base quality is available; no much larger clone lies one base away. The paper as a whole reports these results and caveats: Type 1 diabetes patients showed a moderate but significant shortening of TCRB CDR3 length in all four CD4+ subsets. Naive, central memory and regulatory TCRB repertoires appeared to be more similar among patients than among healthy donors. Shorter templates might have been favored by PCR, but patient and control samples were amplified and corrected together, so both groups would have been affected equally by any skew. Because cDNA was sequenced instead of genomic DNA, highly expressing activated cells could be over-represented, though the groups showed no difference in activation or CD3 levels. Fewer insertions and more nucleotide deletions at VDJ recombination sites were observed in patients with type 1 diabetes, implying thymic rearrangement abnormalities. HLA sub-analyses involved small numbers of individuals, so any influence of HLA type on TCRB rearrangement remained unresolved.

The sequence was collected from a woman aged 18-29 years in good health. The V and J segments used are TRBV29-1 and TRBJ2-1; the best D guess is TRBD2, with 6 bases matching. Sequenced material: naive CD4+ T cells from blood. In light of the paper, this sample's cell subset or site label describes: true naive CD4+ T cells. The CDR3 region: CSVVSGAGNEQFF. Here is the DNA: TGCAGCGTTGTTAGTGGAGCGGGCAATGAGCAGTTCTTC.